This T cell receptor beta chain is from a study of tumor-infiltrating lymphocytes in primary liver carcinoma. Study-level information: Productive TCRbeta read counts per sample ran from roughly 3.65 to 7.13 million and were similar across tissue types.

A note on this clonotype: Its antigen is still unknown. This sequence may be a read error, since a much larger clone differs from it by one base.

Making TCR beta cDNA involved around 510 ng total RNA and a constant-region primer. For TCR beta, libraries were produced by three nested multiplex PCR rounds using slightly modified ARM-PCR. With TRBV1-TRBV30 forward primers and a C-beta reverse primer, the first two PCR rounds were run for around 10 cycles each. TCRdb re-derived calls from the multiplex PCR reads in MiXCR, one entry per CDR3 protein. The sample gives 250,000 to 400,000 distinct CDR3 sequences, approximately 65% of which show up once; roughly 9% is in the top ten. Notes on the study in general: Pairs of tumor regions overlapped more than tumor-adjacent and tumor-blood pairs did. Tumor top-250-clone fraction significantly exceeded that of blood (p = 0.039).

V shed 5 bases and J shed 7 bases, with 12 bases lying between them. The CDR3 spans 13 residues. The V gene's germline CDR1 is ENHRY and CDR2 SYGVKD. Researchers drew blood RNA from unsorted whole blood and extracted germline DNA as well. Collection of approximately 4.3 milliliters of peripheral blood took place before surgery. This chain uses TRBV10-3 with TRBJ1-5; no clear D gene. Source material: peripheral blood. The TCR was taken from a man aged 35-49 years with primary liver carcinoma and hepatitis B virus infection. CDR3 region: CAISPRWEQPQHF. The CDR3 DNA is TGTGCCATCAGTCCCAGGTGGGAACAGCCCCAGCATTTT.